A single sample is the source of the 6 T cell receptor beta chains below, sequenced in a study of blood T cells in healthy people across ages. A second PCR of 7 to 11 cycles used a sample-barcoded 5' primer and a J-beta primer mix. TCRdb reprocessed the 5' RACE reads with MiXCR, giving one entry per CDR3 protein. This sample carries about a million distinct CDR3 sequences, around two fifths of them seen once, and the ten largest clones take 13%. The sequencing input was blood. These receptors all stem from a man younger than 35 in good health.

This clonotype was counted a few times. The V and J genes are TRBV4-3 and TRBJ2-2; D gene ambiguous. Germline V gives CDR1 LGHNA, CDR2 YSLEER. The CDR3 sequence is 15 residues long. V was trimmed by 1 base and J by 6 bases, leaving 12 bases between them. CDR3 sequence reads: CASSQVLGLAGELFF. CDR3 coding DNA: TGCGCCAGCAGCCAAGTTTTAGGTTTGGCCGGGGAGCTGTTTTTT.

J is TRBJ1-6 and V is TRBV12-5; unclear D gene. Per germline, CDR1 LGHNT and CDR2 FRNRAP. V was cut by 5 bases and J by 2 bases, with 19 bases left in between. This CDR3 contains 18 residues. The CDR3 is CASGPDAAPNPYNSPLHF. CDR3 DNA: TGTGCTAGTGGTCCTGACGCGGCGCCGAACCCCTATAATTCACCCCTCCACTTT.

This chain links TRBV30 with TRBJ1-1; D remains unclear. Trimming stripped 1 base from V and 1 base from J, with 10 bases between. The CDR3 runs 14 residues. Germline CDR1 GTSNPN, CDR2 SVGIG (reference sequence). In DNA form, the CDR3 reads TGTGCCTGGAGTGGCGGGGAGCCGAACACTGAAGCTTTCTTT. This encodes CAWSGGEPNTEAFF. The full variable domain, in which reference TRBV30 and TRBJ1-1 provide the parts outside the CDR3, is SQTIHQWPATLVQPVGSPLSLECTVEGTSNPNLYWYRQAAGRGLQLLFYSVGIGQISSEVPQNLSASRPQDRQFILSSKKLLLSDSGFYLCAWSGGEPNTEAFFGQGTRLTVV.

In the case of this clonotype: One end of the junction varies from germline; a read error may be responsible. This chain uses TRBV9 with TRBJ2-3; no clear D. This CDR3 comprises 15 residues. The germline CDR1 and CDR2 sequences are SGDLS and YYNGEE. The CDR3 loop reads CASSVAALSTDAQYF. CDR3 bases: TGTGCCAGCAGCGTAGCGGCTCTTAGCACAGATGCGCAGTATTTT.

This clonotype has only one observation. The rearrangement links TRBV5-1 to TRBJ2-3; TRBD2 is a possible D gene (6 bases). V was cut by 3 bases and J by 6 bases, with 17 bases left in between. Germline values: CDR1 SGHRS, CDR2 YFSETQ. The CDR3 has 15 amino acids. CDR3 in amino acids: CASSWGESDGDTQYF. CDR3 DNA: TGCGCCAGCAGCTGGGGGGAAAGCGATGGGGATACGCAGTATTTT.

The J gene is TRBJ2-3, the V gene TRBV4-2; D tentatively reads TRBD1 or TRBD2 (7 bases each). V lost 6 bases and J lost 2, with 18 bases in between. Germline V CDR1 and CDR2: LGHNA, YNFKEQ. This CDR3 spans 16 amino acids. The CDR3 DNA reads as TGTGCCAGCAGAGCGGGACAGCCACCCAACACAGATACGCAGTATTTT. This sequence encodes CASRAGQPPNTDTQYF.